The source of this TCR beta chain is a study of shared clonotypes between healthy human individuals. Naive CD8 cells, CD45RO-negative and positively selected for CCR7, excluded terminally differentiated effector memory CD45RA+ cells. CDR1 and CDR2 (germline): SGHDT, YYEEEE. The CDR3 runs 15 residues. Trimming shortened V by 0 bases and J by 6 bases, and 13 bases separated the two germline ends. When replicate PCRs were run on sorted subsets, they used approximately 0.2 ug DNA, about 30,000 T cell genomes. Under the authors' procedure: ImmunoSEQ supplied junction-only sequences lacking quality scores, so filtering was different. Sequencing used immunoSEQ multiplex PCR; TCRdb keeps in-frame clones, though not all of them. D and trimming were read from the DNA, whereas the V and J calls and clone size are those reported in that table. The sample carries about 2.1 million clones, about 94% recorded once.

This chain uses TRBV5-6 with TRBJ2-1; D tentatively reads TRBD1 or TRBD2 (5 bases each). This sequence was found in a young man in good health. Some clones in this sample may be carry-over from other donors' samples. What was sequenced was naive CD8+ T cells from PBMCs. CDR3 residues: CASSLGPGTPNEQFF. As DNA, the CDR3 is TGTGCCAGCAGCTTGGGGCCAGGGACCCCCAATGAGCAGTTCTTC.